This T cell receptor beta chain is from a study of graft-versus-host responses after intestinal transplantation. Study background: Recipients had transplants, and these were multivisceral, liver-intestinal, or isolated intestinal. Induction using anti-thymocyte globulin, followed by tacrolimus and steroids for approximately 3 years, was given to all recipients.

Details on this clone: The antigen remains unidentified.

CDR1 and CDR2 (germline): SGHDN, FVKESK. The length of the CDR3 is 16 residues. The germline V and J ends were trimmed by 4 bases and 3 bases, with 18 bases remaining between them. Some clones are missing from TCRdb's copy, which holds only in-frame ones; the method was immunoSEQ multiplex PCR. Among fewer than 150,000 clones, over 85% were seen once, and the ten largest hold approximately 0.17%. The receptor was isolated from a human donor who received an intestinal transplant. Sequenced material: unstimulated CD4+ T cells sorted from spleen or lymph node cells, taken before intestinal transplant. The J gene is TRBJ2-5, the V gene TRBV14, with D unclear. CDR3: CASSRTPGVRKETQYF. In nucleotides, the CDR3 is TGTGCCAGCAGCCGTACCCCTGGTGTAAGGAAAGAGACCCAGTACTTC.